The 10 T cell receptor beta chains in this list originate from one sample, sequenced in a study of blood T cell repertoires in COVID-19. The table came from immunoSEQ multiplex PCR; TCRdb's copy has only in-frame clones and leaves some out. The sample records roughly 150,000 clones, approximately 86% being singletons. The sequenced material came from peripheral blood. The source of these receptors is a woman aged 80 or over with COVID-19, enrolled during active disease.

The J gene is TRBJ2-7, the V gene TRBV7-2; 8 nucleotides align to TRBD1. Losses at the gene ends were 5 bases for V and 2 bases for J; bases not matched to a gene: 5. From germline, CDR1 is SGHTA and CDR2 FQGNSA. The CDR3 totals 14 residues. This CDR3 reads CASSQQGGAYEQYF. DNA of the CDR3: TGTGCCAGCAGCCAACAGGGGGGTGCCTACGAGCAGTACTTC.

The chain employs TRBV19 and TRBJ1-5, with TRBD1 matching over 7 bases. CDR1 and CDR2 from the germline V gene are LNHDA and SQIVND (reference sequence). The V gene end was trimmed by 6 bases and the J gene end by 3 bases; junction bases not matched to a gene: 8. The CDR3 consists of 15 residues. The CDR3 bases are TGTGCCAGTAGCTCACAGGGGACCCTCAATCAGCCCCAGCATTTT. Encoded protein: CASSSQGTLNQPQHF.

This clone is a singleton in its sample. The chain recombines TRBV9 with TRBJ2-3; TRBD2 matches 7 bases. This CDR3 is built from 14 residues. V shed 4 bases and J 5 bases; nucleotides not matched to a gene: 7. Germline loops: CDR1 SGDLS, CDR2 YYNGEE. The CDR3 bases are TGTGCCAGCAGCCCCGGACTAGGCCAAGATACGCAGTATTTT. This encodes CASSPGLGQDTQYF.

The chain uses TRBV19 and TRBJ1-5, with 12 bases fitting TRBD1. V lost 9 bases to trimming and J lost 4 bases; unmatched junction nucleotides: 10. The CDR3 sequence is 16 residues long. Germline assignment: CDR1 LNHDA and CDR2 SQIVND (reference sequence). DNA of the CDR3: TGTGCCAGCCAAGAGGGACAGGGGGCTGGTAATCAGCCCCAGCATTTT. Translating it yields CASQEGQGAGNQPQHF.

The chain uses TRBV28 and TRBJ1-2, with TRBD1 matching 7 bases. The CDR3 length is 13 residues. The V gene's germline CDR1 is MDHEN and CDR2 SYDVKM. The trim removed 7 bases at V and 7 bases at J, leaving 9 bases unmatched. In nucleotides, the CDR3 is TGTGCCAGCAAGGACAGGTGGAATCCTGGCTACACCTTC. Translating it yields CASKDRWNPGYTF.

In this sample, this clone turned up a few times. The rearrangement links TRBV9 to TRBJ1-5, with D perhaps TRBD1 (5 bases). This CDR3 comprises 16 residues. CDR1 is SGDLS, CDR2 YYNGEE, per germline. V was trimmed by 3 bases and J by 3 bases, leaving 16 bases between them. The CDR3: CASSEYLGQNNQPQHF. In nucleotides, the CDR3 is TGTGCCAGCAGCGAATATTTGGGGCAGAACAATCAGCCCCAGCATTTT. The full variable domain, its missing parts supplied by reference TRBV9 and TRBJ1-5, is DSGVTQTPKHLITATGQRVTLRCSPRSGDLSVYWYQQSLDQGLQFLIQYYNGEERAKGNILERFSAQQFPDLHSELNLSSLELGDSALYFCASSEYLGQNNQPQHFGDGTRLSIL.

About this clone: The sample holds other DNA sequences that translate to the same CDR3. The chain joins TRBV5-4 to TRBJ1-1; the match to TRBD1 covers 7 bases. The CDR3 spans 13 residues. V dropped 4 bases and J dropped 1; count of bases not matched to a gene: 1. The germline CDR1 and CDR2 sequences are SGHNT and YYREEE (reference sequence). CDR3 sequence: CASSRDRNTEAFF. CDR3 DNA sequence: TGTGCCAGCAGCAGGGACAGGAACACTGAAGCTTTCTTT.

The chain combines TRBV7-2 with TRBJ2-1, with 11 positions matching TRBD2. The CDR3 is 15 amino acids. V gave up 10 bases and J gave up 2 bases; unmatched junction bases: 7. Germline CDR1 and CDR2: SGHTA and FQGNSA. The CDR3 DNA is TGTGCCACCGGGGGGGGACTAGCGGCCTACAATGAGCAGTTCTTC. It is translated as CATGGGLAAYNEQFF.

This clone has a single count. The J gene is TRBJ2-5, the V gene TRBV7-8, with D possibly being TRBD2 (6 bases). The CDR3 is 16 amino acids. Germline values: CDR1 SGHVS, CDR2 FQNEAQ. The V end lost 3 bases, the J end lost 1 base, and 15 bases lay between the germline ends. The CDR3 reads CASSFGERVSQETQYF. Here the CDR3 DNA reads TGTGCCAGCAGCTTTGGGGAGCGGGTTAGCCAAGAGACCCAGTACTTC.

About this clone: Other DNA sequences of this sample code for an identical CDR3. The chain combines TRBV28 with TRBJ1-4, with TRBD1 as a possible D gene (5 bases). Trimming took 2 bases from V and 2 from J, leaving 9 bases between them. This CDR3 contains 15 residues. CDR1 is MDHEN and CDR2 is SYDVKM in the germline V gene. The CDR3 DNA is TGTGCCAGCAGTTTAGGGGGGTTGACTAATGAAAAACTGTTTTTT. It is translated as CASSLGGLTNEKLFF.